The 24 T cell receptor beta chains in this list originate from one sample, sequenced in a study of blood T cells in healthy people across ages (dated by TCRdb to about 2015). The library was built by means of 5' RACE. These reads were obtained on an Illumina HiSeq 2500. A second PCR of about 6 to 11 cycles was performed with a sample-barcoded 5' primer and a J-beta primer mix. The public reads were reanalyzed by TCRdb: fastp trimming at Q25, MiXCR alignment, in-frame beta chains only. Each CDR3 protein appears once, grouped with its most common genes and DNA. The table for this sample lists about 730,000 distinct CDR3 sequences; roughly 41% of them were counted only once. The top ten hold 20% to 25% of the sample. Sequencing was carried out using blood. The origin of the receptors is an older woman in good health.

This rearrangement joins TRBV20-1 to TRBJ1-1, with D hard to call. The CDR3 totals 13 residues. V was cut by 6 bases and J by 1 base, with 12 bases left in between. Germline assignment: CDR1 DFQATT and CDR2 SNEGSKA (reference sequence). The CDR3 spells CSATVETNTEAFF. In DNA form, the CDR3 reads TGCAGTGCGACGGTAGAGACGAACACTGAAGCTTTCTTT.

The gene calls are TRBV20-1 and TRBJ1-5, with D perhaps matching TRBD1 (5 bases). Trimming removed 3 bases at V and 7 bases at J, with 13 bases between. This CDR3 has 13 residues. Germline values: CDR1 DFQATT, CDR2 SNEGSKA (reference sequence). The CDR3 nucleotides are TGCAGTGCTAGGCGTCCAGGGCCCCAGCCCCAGCATTTT. It translates to CSARRPGPQPQHF.

The rearrangement uses TRBV5-1 and TRBJ1-5; tentatively, D is TRBD1 (5 bases). V lost 3 bases to trimming and J lost 5 bases, with 9 bases between them. Germline CDR1 is SGHRS and CDR2 is YFSETQ. This CDR3 comprises 13 residues. CDR3 region: CASSSGPDQPQHF. The CDR3, as DNA: TGCGCCAGCAGCTCGGGACCTGATCAGCCCCAGCATTTT.

In this sample, this clonotype turned up once. The rearrangement links TRBV10-3 to TRBJ1-4, with D unclear. This CDR3 spans 18 amino acids. V lost 3 bases and J lost 4, with 21 bases in between. Germline CDR1 and CDR2: ENHRY and SYGVKD. CDR3 bases: TGTGCCATCAGTGATCGTAGCGGCAGTCAACTCCATAATGAAAAACTGTTTTTT. This translates into CAISDRSGSQLHNEKLFF.

In the case of this clonotype: The junction and the germline gene differ at one end; a read error may be behind it. V and J are TRBV6-2 or TRBV6-3 and TRBJ2-5; D is possibly TRBD1 (6 bases). This CDR3 is built from 14 residues. The germline V gene encodes CDR1 MNHEY and CDR2 SVGEGT. The CDR3 DNA reads TGTGTCAGCAGAGACGACAGGACAAAAGAGACCCAGTACTTC. It translates to CVSRDDRTKETQYF.

The gene calls are TRBV5-1 and TRBJ2-1; the match to TRBD2 covers 14 bases. Trimming removed 6 bases from V and 4 bases from J; junction bases left unmatched: 3. The CDR3 loop spans 15 amino acids. Per germline, CDR1 SGHRS and CDR2 YFSETQ. CDR3 nucleotide sequence: TGCGCCAGCACGAGGACTAGCGGGGGGTACAATGAGCAGTTCTTC. It codes for CASTRTSGGYNEQFF.

This clonotype was counted between two and nine times. The chain employs TRBV11-3 and TRBJ2-1, with 11 bases aligning to TRBD2. After removal of 5 bases from V and 5 bases from J, the junction contained 8 bases not matched to a gene. CDR1 is SGHNT, CDR2 YENEEA, per germline. The CDR3 runs 16 residues. CDR3: CASSPQGTSGNNEQFF. CDR3 coding DNA: TGTGCCAGCAGCCCGCAAGGGACTAGCGGAAACAATGAGCAGTTCTTC.

Only a few counts were recorded for this clonotype. V usage is TRBV6-2 or TRBV6-3 and J usage is TRBJ2-1; D is possibly TRBD2 (6 bases). The V end was cut by 5 bases, the J end by 15 bases, with 23 bases between. From germline, CDR1 is MNHEY and CDR2 SVGEGT. The CDR3 spans 14 residues. CDR3 in DNA: TGTGCCAGCAGTCGTCACCAAGGAGGGACCCCTCCGTTCTTC. Its protein is CASSRHQGGTPPFF.

V and J are TRBV7-2 and TRBJ2-7, with a weak D call TRBD1 (6 bases). The V end was cut by 4 bases, the J end by 4 bases, with 11 bases between. This CDR3 has 13 amino acids. CDR1 and CDR2 (germline): SGHTA, FQGNSA. The CDR3 nucleotides are TGTGCCAGCAGCTCGCAGACAGGTTACGAGCAGTACTTC. This translates into CASSSQTGYEQYF.

In DNA form, the CDR3 reads TGTGCCAGCAGCCAAAGGGACAGGGACTACAATGAGCAGTTCTTC. This gives the protein CASSQRDRDYNEQFF. The rearrangement joins TRBV3-1 to TRBJ2-1, with TRBD1 matching over 9 bases. The CDR3 has 15 residues. Unmatched junction bases numbered 2, after V lost 2 bases and J lost 3 bases. Germline CDR1 LGHDT, CDR2 YNNKEL (reference sequence).

The V and J genes are TRBV7-9 and TRBJ2-1; TRBD2 aligns across 9 bases. J lost 7 bases, V lost 1 base, and 5 bases had no gene match. In germline, CDR1 is SEHNR, CDR2 FQNEAQ (reference sequence). The CDR3 has 15 amino acids. This chain's CDR3 is CASSLGASGMNEQFF. The CDR3 region has the DNA TGTGCCAGCAGCTTAGGGGCTAGCGGGATGAATGAGCAGTTCTTC.

This sequence joins TRBV5-6 and TRBJ1-2, with D perhaps matching TRBD1 (6 bases). CDR3 length equals 16 residues. The germline gives CDR1 SGHDT, CDR2 YYEEEE. V lost 0 bases and J 4 bases, leaving 16 bases between the germline ends. CDR3 nucleotides: TGTGCCAGCAGCTTGGCCTATGGACAGAGGGTCTATGGCTACACCTTC. Protein sequence: CASSLAYGQRVYGYTF.

This chain connects TRBV4-2 to TRBJ2-3; 8 nucleotides align to TRBD2. V lost 1 base to trimming and J lost 6 bases; unmatched junction nucleotides: 6. CDR1 is LGHNA and CDR2 is YNFKEQ in the germline V gene. This CDR3 has 15 residues. The CDR3 DNA is TGTGCCAGCAGCCAAGCGGGAGGGCCTGTGGATACGCAGTATTTT. Translation: CASSQAGGPVDTQYF.

This clonotype was seen many times. This chain connects TRBV27 to TRBJ2-7, with D possibly TRBD2 on 7 matching bases. This CDR3 is 15 amino acids long. The ends were cut back, 5 bases at V and 0 bases at J, with 14 bases in the middle. Per germline, CDR1 MNHEY and CDR2 SMNVEV (reference sequence). The CDR3 protein is CASSPRGAISYEQYF. The DNA for the CDR3 is TGTGCCAGCAGTCCACGGGGGGCTATCTCCTACGAGCAGTACTTC.

The chain is built from TRBV6-2 or TRBV6-3 and TRBJ2-2; weak D call: TRBD2 (6 bases). The germline V gene encodes CDR1 MNHEY and CDR2 SVGEGT. This CDR3 is built from 14 residues. V lost 6 bases and J 5 bases, leaving 13 bases between the germline ends. The CDR3: CASRAGPGTGELFF. For the CDR3, the DNA is TGTGCCAGCAGGGCGGGGCCGGGAACCGGGGAGCTGTTTTTT.

The table lists this clonotype with a few counts. The genes are TRBV27 and TRBJ2-5; D is uncertain. V lost 4 bases, J lost 0 bases, and 9 bases lay in between. This CDR3 spans 14 amino acids. Germline CDR1 reads MNHEY; CDR2 reads SMNVEV (reference sequence). The CDR3 coding sequence is TGTGCCAGCAGTTCCCTGGACCACCAAGAGACCCAGTACTTC. Protein product: CASSSLDHQETQYF.

In its sample, this clonotype was seen a few times. The chain combines TRBV4-2 with TRBJ2-1, with 7 bases fitting TRBD2. Germline V gene sequence: CDR1 LGHNA, CDR2 YNFKEQ. The CDR3 loop spans 17 amino acids. J was trimmed by 3 bases and V by 0 bases; bases with no gene match: 8. The CDR3 here is CASSQDHAAGDYNEQFF. The CDR3 DNA is TGTGCCAGCAGCCAAGATCATGCGGCGGGGGACTACAATGAGCAGTTCTTC.

The rearrangement joins TRBV4-2 to TRBJ2-6, with TRBD2 identical over 10 bases. This CDR3 comprises 17 residues. CDR1 is LGHNA and CDR2 is YNFKEQ in the germline V gene. Unmatched junction bases numbered 4, after V lost 4 bases and J lost 1 base. In nucleotides, the CDR3 is TGTGCCAGCAGCCCTAGCGGGAGAGGATCTGGGGCCAACGTCCTGACTTTC. The encoded protein is CASSPSGRGSGANVLTF.

The table lists this clonotype with a few counts. The gene calls are TRBV20-1 and TRBJ1-2, with TRBD1 identical over 8 bases. CDR3 size: 12 residues. V trimming: 2 bases; J trimming: 8 bases; junction bases outside the gene matches: 4. Germline CDR1 reads DFQATT; CDR2 reads SNEGSKA (reference sequence). For the CDR3, the DNA is TGCAGTGCTAGATGGACAGGGTACGGCTACACCTTC. This translates into CSARWTGYGYTF.

To note about this clonotype: This may stem from a read error, because a much larger clone lies one nucleotide away. The chain couples TRBV7-2 to TRBJ2-5; tentative D call: TRBD2 (5 bases). This CDR3 region has 16 residues. Germline CDR1 is SGHTA and CDR2 is FQGNSA. V was clipped by 7 bases and J by 4 bases, with 22 bases between them. Written as DNA, the CDR3 is TGTGCCAGCACGAAGAGTGGCGGTACAGAGGGAGAGACCCAGTACTTC. Protein: CASTKSGGTEGETQYF.

CDR3 DNA: TGCGCCAGCAGCCACCCGAAAGGACAGGGGGCCTACAATGAGCAGTTCTTC. Translation gives CASSHPKGQGAYNEQFF. This sequence joins TRBV5-1 and TRBJ2-1; 10 positions agree with TRBD1. Germline CDR1 is SGHRS and CDR2 is YFSETQ. V lost 4 bases to trimming and J lost 2 bases; unmatched junction nucleotides: 9. CDR3 length: 17 residues.

The rearrangement uses TRBV12-5 and TRBJ2-3; weak D call: TRBD2 (5 bases). This CDR3 region has 17 residues. Trimming removed 7 bases from V and 7 bases from J, with 27 bases in between. From germline, CDR1 is LGHNT and CDR2 FRNRAP. CDR3 protein: CASALVLAWEMEHTQYF. The CDR3 DNA is TGTGCTAGTGCCCTCGTATTGGCGTGGGAGATGGAGCATACGCAGTATTTT.

This clonotype was picked up a small number of times. The gene calls are TRBV10-3 and TRBJ2-7; 12 bases are shared with TRBD2. V was pared by 6 bases and J by 6 bases, with 9 bases of the junction left unmatched. The CDR3 consists of 15 residues. Germline CDR1 is ENHRY and CDR2 is SYGVKD. The DNA for the CDR3 is TGTGCCATCAGCGAGACTAGCGGGGGTTTTAGCGAGCAGTACTTC. Its translation is CAISETSGGFSEQYF.

This clonotype appeared a few times. The chain couples TRBV20-1 to TRBJ2-7; 13 bases match TRBD2. Trimming took 3 bases from V and 0 from J; bases not matched to a gene: 8. In germline, CDR1 is DFQATT, CDR2 SNEGSKA (reference sequence). The CDR3 length is 17 residues. The chain's CDR3 is CSASRTSGGTSSYEQYF. CDR3 DNA: TGCAGTGCTAGCAGGACTAGCGGGGGAACGAGCTCCTACGAGCAGTACTTC.